One and the same sample provided the 14 T cell receptor beta chains below, sequenced in a study of blood T cell repertoires in COVID-19. Sequenced by immunoSEQ multiplex PCR; TCRdb stores in-frame clones only, minus some. The sample has around 220,000 clones, almost 90% seen once. The sequenced material came from peripheral blood. The receptor set was obtained from a young man with active or convalescent COVID-19.

The rearrangement links TRBV3-1 (or the pseudogene TRBV3-2) to TRBJ1-4; TRBD1 might be the D (5 bases). The germline V gene has CDR1 LGHDT and CDR2 YNNKEL (reference sequence). The CDR3 has 15 residues. Trimming removed 6 bases at V and 8 bases at J, with 19 bases between. CDR3 bases: TGTGCCAGCAGACAGTGGGCAGGGAGGGACGAAAAACTGTTTTTT. It yields the protein CASRQWAGRDEKLFF.

As for this clone: Other nucleotide sequences in the sample specify the same CDR3. V usage is TRBV7-9 and J usage is TRBJ1-5; D not resolved. The V end was cut by 1 base, the J end by 3 bases, with 7 bases between. Germline V gene data show CDR1 as SEHNR and CDR2 as FQNEAQ (reference sequence). This CDR3 comprises 14 residues. CDR3 in amino acids: CASSLGQSNQPQHF. The DNA of the CDR3 is TGTGCCAGCAGCTTAGGGCAGTCCAATCAGCCCCAGCATTTT.

As DNA, the CDR3 is TGTGCCAGCAGTTCGACAGGGGGCGGTAATTCACCCCTCCACTTT. Amino acids: CASSSTGGGNSPLHF. The gene calls are TRBV11-2 and TRBJ1-6, with 10 positions matching TRBD1. The CDR3 has 15 residues. The J segment lost 6 bases and the V segment lost 6 bases, leaving 5 bases of the junction unmatched. Germline CDR1 is SGHAT and CDR2 is FQNNGV.

The chain carries TRBV27 and TRBJ2-5; 9 positions match TRBD1. CDR1 MNHEY and CDR2 SMNVEV come from the germline V gene (reference sequence). The length of the CDR3 is 15 residues. Trimming took 4 bases from V and 5 from J; bases not matched to a gene: 8. CDR3 nucleotide sequence: TGTGCCAGCAGTTCATTGGGACAGGGAAGCGAGACCCAGTACTTC. Protein sequence: CASSSLGQGSETQYF.

This rearrangement joins TRBV11-2 to TRBJ2-6, with TRBD2 matching over 8 bases. V lost 4 bases, J lost 2 bases, and 13 bases stayed unmatched. This CDR3 spans 19 amino acids. CDR1 is SGHAT, CDR2 FQNNGV, per germline. The CDR3 nucleotides are TGTGCCAGCAGCTCCCTACTAGCGGTCGAACCCCCTGGGGCCAACGTCCTGACTTTC. Amino acids: CASSSLLAVEPPGANVLTF.

The chain couples TRBV7-2 to TRBJ2-6, with D maybe TRBD2 (6 bases). V was pared by 5 bases and J by 1 base, with 12 bases between. Germline V CDR1 and CDR2: SGHTA, FQGNSA. The CDR3 consists of 16 residues. In nucleotides, the CDR3 is TGTGCCAGCAGCCTAAGGGCGGGATCTGGGGCCAACGTCCTGACTTTC. The encoded protein is CASSLRAGSGANVLTF. The entire variable domain, with the rest obtained from reference TRBV7-2 and TRBJ2-6, is as follows: GAGVSQSPSNKVTEKGKDVELRCDPISGHTALYWYRQSLGQGLEFLIYFQGNSAPDKSGLPSDRFSAERTGGSVSTLTIQRTQQEDSAVYLCASSLRAGSGANVLTFGAGSRLTVL.

This chain connects TRBV30 to TRBJ1-2, with D maybe TRBD1 (5 bases). The CDR3 is made up of 13 amino acids. Germline assignment: CDR1 GTSNPN and CDR2 SVGIG (reference sequence). Trimming took off 2 bases at V and 7 bases at J, with 14 bases between the two ends. The DNA for the CDR3 is TGTGCCTGGAGTCCGACGGGGGTAGGTGGCTACACCTTC. As protein: CAWSPTGVGGYTF. The full variable domain, rest sourced from reference TRBV30 and TRBJ1-2, is SQTIHQWPATLVQPVGSPLSLECTVEGTSNPNLYWYRQAAGRGLQLLFYSVGIGQISSEVPQNLSASRPQDRQFILSSKKLLLSDSGFYLCAWSPTGVGGYTFGSGTRLTVV.

V and J are TRBV5-1 and TRBJ2-1, with TRBD1 as a possible D gene (5 bases). The germline V gene encodes CDR1 SGHRS and CDR2 YFSETQ. The CDR3 contains 14 residues. V lost 4 bases and J 4 bases, leaving 12 bases between the germline ends. CDR3 nucleotide sequence: TGCGCCAGCAGCGTGGACACACAGTACAATGAGCAGTTCTTC. It is translated as CASSVDTQYNEQFF.

A single count supports this clone. The chain has TRBV25-1 and TRBJ2-1, with D possibly being TRBD2 (6 bases). The V end lost 4 bases, the J end lost 0 bases, and 10 bases lay between the germline ends. This CDR3 has 15 amino acids. Per germline, CDR1 MGHDK and CDR2 SYGVNS. CDR3 DNA: TGTGCCAGCAGTGCCCCCGGGAGCTCCTACAATGAGCAGTTCTTC. It specifies CASSAPGSSYNEQFF.

This chain joins TRBV6-4 and TRBJ1-1, with a tentative D call TRBD1 (5 bases). Trimming removed 3 bases at V and 4 bases at J, with 9 bases between. Per the germline V gene, CDR1 is MRHNA and CDR2 is SNTAGT. This CDR3 region has 13 residues. For the CDR3, the DNA is TGTGCCAGCAGTGATGGGCAGGGCACTGAAGCTTTCTTT. Translated, it gives CASSDGQGTEAFF.

A single count supports this clone. The gene calls are TRBV7-6 and TRBJ1-6, with D possibly being TRBD1 (5 bases). The length of the CDR3 is 15 residues. The ends were cut back, 0 bases at V and 7 bases at J, with 10 bases in the middle. From germline, CDR1 is SGHVS and CDR2 FNYEAQ. The CDR3 DNA reads TGTGCCAGCAGCTTAGCGCGGGGCGTCAATTCACCCCTCCACTTT. Protein product: CASSLARGVNSPLHF.

The genes are TRBV27 and TRBJ2-5; 8 nucleotides agree with TRBD1. CDR3 length: 15 residues. After removal of 5 bases from V and 2 bases from J, the junction contained 7 bases not matched to a gene. CDR1 is MNHEY and CDR2 is SMNVEV in the germline V gene (reference sequence). The CDR3 loop is CASSPLGQGQETQYF. The CDR3 DNA sequence: TGTGCCAGCAGTCCCCTCGGACAGGGTCAAGAGACCCAGTACTTC.

The J gene is TRBJ1-3, the V gene TRBV12-5; D gene ambiguous. The CDR3 totals 16 residues. Germline assignment: CDR1 LGHNT and CDR2 FRNRAP. V was cut by 1 base and J by 4 bases, with 14 bases left in between. CDR3 sequence (DNA): TGTGCTAGTGGTTTGGGCCCGGCAGGTTCCGGAAACACCATATATTTT. It is translated as CASGLGPAGSGNTIYF.

The V and J genes are TRBV5-8 and TRBJ2-2; 8 bases are shared with TRBD1. The germline V gene has CDR1 SGHTS and CDR2 YDEGEE. The V gene end was trimmed by 4 bases and the J gene end by 7 bases; junction bases not matched to a gene: 9. The CDR3 spans 15 residues. The CDR3 nucleotides are TGTGCCAGCAGCCGCGGACAGGGAGAAATCGGGGAGCTGTTTTTT. Translated, it gives CASSRGQGEIGELFF.